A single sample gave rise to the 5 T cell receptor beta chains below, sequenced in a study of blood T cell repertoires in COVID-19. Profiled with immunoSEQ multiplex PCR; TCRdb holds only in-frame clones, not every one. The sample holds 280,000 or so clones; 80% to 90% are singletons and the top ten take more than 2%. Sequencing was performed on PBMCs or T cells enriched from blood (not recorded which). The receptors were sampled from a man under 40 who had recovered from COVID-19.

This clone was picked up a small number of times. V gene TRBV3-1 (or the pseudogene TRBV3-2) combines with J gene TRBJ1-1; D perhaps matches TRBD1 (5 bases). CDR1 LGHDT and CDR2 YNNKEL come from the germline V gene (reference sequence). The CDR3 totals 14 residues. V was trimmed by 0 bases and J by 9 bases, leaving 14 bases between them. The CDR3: CASSQEGPDRKAFF. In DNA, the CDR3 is TGTGCCAGCAGCCAAGAAGGTCCCGACAGAAAAGCTTTCTTT.

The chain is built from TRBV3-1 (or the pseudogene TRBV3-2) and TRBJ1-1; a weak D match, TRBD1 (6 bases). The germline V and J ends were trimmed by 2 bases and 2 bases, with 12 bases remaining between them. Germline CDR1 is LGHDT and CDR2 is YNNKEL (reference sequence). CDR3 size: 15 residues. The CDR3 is CASSQFSRGNTEAFF. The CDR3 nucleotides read TGTGCCAGCAGCCAATTTTCCAGGGGAAACACTGAAGCTTTCTTT.

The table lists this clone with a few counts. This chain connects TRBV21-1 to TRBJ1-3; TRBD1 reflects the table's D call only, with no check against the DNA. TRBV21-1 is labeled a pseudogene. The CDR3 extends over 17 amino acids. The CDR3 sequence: CASCPIISDRKTNTIYF. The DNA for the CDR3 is TGTGCCAGTTGTCCAATAATTTCGGACAGAAAAACAAACACCATATATTTT.

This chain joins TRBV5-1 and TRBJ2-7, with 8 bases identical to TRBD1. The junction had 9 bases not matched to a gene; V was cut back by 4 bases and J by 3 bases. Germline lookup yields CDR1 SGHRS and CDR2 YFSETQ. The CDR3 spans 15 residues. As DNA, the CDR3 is TGCGCCAGCAGCACAGACACCGGACAGGGCTACGAGCAGTACTTC. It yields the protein CASSTDTGQGYEQYF.

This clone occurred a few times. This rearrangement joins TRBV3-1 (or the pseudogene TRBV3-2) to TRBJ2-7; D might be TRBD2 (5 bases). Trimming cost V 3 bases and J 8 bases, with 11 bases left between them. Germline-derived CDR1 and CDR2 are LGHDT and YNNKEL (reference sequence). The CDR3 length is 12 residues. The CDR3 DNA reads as TGTGCCAGCAGCCAGTTACTAGGGCAGCAGTACTTC. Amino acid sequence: CASSQLLGQQYF.